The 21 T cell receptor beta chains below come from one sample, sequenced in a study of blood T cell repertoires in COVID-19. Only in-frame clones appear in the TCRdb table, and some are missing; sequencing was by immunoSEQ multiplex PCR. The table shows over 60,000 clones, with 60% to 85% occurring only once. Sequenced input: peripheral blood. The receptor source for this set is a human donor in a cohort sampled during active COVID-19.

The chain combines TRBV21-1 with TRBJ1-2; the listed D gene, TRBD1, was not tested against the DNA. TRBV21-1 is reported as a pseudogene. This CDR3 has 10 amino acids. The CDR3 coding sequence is TGTGCCAGCAGCGACAGTGGCTACACCTTC. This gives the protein CASSDSGYTF.

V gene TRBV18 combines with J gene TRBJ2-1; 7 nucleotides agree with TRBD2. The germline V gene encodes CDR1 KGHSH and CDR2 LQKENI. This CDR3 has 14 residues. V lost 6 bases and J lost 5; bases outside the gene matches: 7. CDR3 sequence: CASSPRDYDNEQFF. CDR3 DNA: TGTGCCAGCTCCCCCCGGGACTACGACAATGAGCAGTTCTTC.

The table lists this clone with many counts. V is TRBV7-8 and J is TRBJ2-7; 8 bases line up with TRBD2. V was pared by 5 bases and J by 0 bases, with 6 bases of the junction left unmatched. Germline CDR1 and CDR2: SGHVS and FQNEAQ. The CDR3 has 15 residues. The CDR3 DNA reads TGTGCCAGCAGCGTAACTAGCGGAAACTCCTACGAGCAGTACTTC. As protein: CASSVTSGNSYEQYF.

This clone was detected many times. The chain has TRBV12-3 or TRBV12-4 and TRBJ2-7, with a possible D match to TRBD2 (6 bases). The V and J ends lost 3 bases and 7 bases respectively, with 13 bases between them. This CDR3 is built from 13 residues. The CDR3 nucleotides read TGTGCCAGCAGTTTCGGGGGAAAGGAAGAGCAGTACTTC. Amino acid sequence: CASSFGGKEEQYF.

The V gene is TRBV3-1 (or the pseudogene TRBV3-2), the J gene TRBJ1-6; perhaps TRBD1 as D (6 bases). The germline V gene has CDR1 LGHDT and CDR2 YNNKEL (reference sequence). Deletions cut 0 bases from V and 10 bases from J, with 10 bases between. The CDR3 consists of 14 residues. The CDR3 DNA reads TGTGCCAGCAGCCAAGAGGGGGCCTGGTCACCCCTCCACTTT. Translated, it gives CASSQEGAWSPLHF.

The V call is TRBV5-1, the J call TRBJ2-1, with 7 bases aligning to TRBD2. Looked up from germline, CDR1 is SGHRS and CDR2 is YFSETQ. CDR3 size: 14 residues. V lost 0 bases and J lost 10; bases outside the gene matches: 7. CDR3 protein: CASSLDYGRIEQFF. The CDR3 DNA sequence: TGCGCCAGCAGCTTGGATTACGGGAGGATCGAGCAGTTCTTC.

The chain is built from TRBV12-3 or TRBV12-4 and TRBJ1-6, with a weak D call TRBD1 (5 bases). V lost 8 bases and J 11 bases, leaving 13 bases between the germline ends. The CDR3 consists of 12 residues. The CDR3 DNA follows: TGTGCCAGCCGGGCAGGGTCAGCACCCCTCCACTTT. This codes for CASRAGSAPLHF.

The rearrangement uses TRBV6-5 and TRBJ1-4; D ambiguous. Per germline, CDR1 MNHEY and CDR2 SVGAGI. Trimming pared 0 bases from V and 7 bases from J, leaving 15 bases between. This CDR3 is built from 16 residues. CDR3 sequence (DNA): TGTGCCAGCAGTTACTCTCTAGGGAGTACCTCTGAAAAACTGTTTTTT. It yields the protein CASSYSLGSTSEKLFF.

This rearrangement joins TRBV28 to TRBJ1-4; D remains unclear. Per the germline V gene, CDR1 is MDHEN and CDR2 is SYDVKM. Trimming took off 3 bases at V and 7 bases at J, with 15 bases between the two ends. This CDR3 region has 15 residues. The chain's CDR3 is CASSFQDSAGEKLFF. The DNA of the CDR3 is TGTGCCAGCAGTTTCCAGGATTCGGCGGGTGAAAAACTGTTTTTT.

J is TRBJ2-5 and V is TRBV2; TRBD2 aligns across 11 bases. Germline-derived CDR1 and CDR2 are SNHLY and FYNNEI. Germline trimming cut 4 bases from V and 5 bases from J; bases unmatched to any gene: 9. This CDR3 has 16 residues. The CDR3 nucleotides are TGTGCCAGCAGTGGGGAGACTAGCGGGAAGGGTGAGACCCAGTACTTC. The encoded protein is CASSGETSGKGETQYF.

CDR3 sequence: CASSLVRAEAFF. DNA for the CDR3: TGTGCCAGCAGCTTGGTCCGGGCTGAAGCTTTCTTT. The chain uses TRBV5-6 and TRBJ1-1; D uncertain. The germline CDR1 and CDR2 sequences are SGHDT and YYEEEE. The V and J ends lost 0 bases and 6 bases respectively, with 6 bases between them. The CDR3 is 12 amino acids.

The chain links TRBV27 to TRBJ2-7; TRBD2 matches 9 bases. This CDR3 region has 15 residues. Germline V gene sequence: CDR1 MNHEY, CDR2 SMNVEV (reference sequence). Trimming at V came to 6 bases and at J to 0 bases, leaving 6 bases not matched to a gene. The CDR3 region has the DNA TGTGCCAGCAGCCTAGGGACTAGCAGCTCCTACGAGCAGTACTTC. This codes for CASSLGTSSSYEQYF.

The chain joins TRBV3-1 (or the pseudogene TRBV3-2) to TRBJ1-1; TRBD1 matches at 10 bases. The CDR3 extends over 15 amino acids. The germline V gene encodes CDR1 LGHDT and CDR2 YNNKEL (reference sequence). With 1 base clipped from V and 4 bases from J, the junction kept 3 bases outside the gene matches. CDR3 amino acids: CASSQVGTGATEAFF. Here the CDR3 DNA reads TGTGCCAGCAGCCAAGTGGGGACAGGGGCCACTGAAGCTTTCTTT.

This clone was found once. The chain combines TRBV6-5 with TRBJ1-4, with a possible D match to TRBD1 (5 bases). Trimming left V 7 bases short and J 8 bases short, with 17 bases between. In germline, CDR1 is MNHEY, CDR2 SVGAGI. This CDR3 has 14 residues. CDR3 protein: CASTWDRRGEKLFF. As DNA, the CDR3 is TGTGCCAGCACCTGGGACCGGCGGGGCGAAAAACTGTTTTTT.

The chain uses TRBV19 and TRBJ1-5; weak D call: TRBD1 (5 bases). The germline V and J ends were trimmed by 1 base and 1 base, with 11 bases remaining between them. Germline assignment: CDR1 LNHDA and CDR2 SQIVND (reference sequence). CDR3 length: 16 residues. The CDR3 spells CASSIASRTSNQPQHF. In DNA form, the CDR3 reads TGTGCCAGTAGTATAGCCAGCCGGACAAGCAATCAGCCCCAGCATTTT.

The CDR3 DNA follows: TGTGCCAGCAGCTTAGGCGTCCAGGGTAGTGAAAAACTGTTTTTT. This translates into CASSLGVQGSEKLFF. The V and J genes are TRBV7-2 and TRBJ1-4; TRBD1 is a possible D gene (5 bases). Germline loops: CDR1 SGHTA, CDR2 FQGNSA. This CDR3 contains 15 residues. The germline V and J ends were trimmed by 1 base and 7 bases, with 13 bases remaining between them. The complete variable domain, with remaining parts taken from reference TRBV7-2 and TRBJ1-4, reads GAGVSQSPSNKVTEKGKDVELRCDPISGHTALYWYRQSLGQGLEFLIYFQGNSAPDKSGLPSDRFSAERTGGSVSTLTIQRTQQEDSAVYLCASSLGVQGSEKLFFGSGTQLSVL.

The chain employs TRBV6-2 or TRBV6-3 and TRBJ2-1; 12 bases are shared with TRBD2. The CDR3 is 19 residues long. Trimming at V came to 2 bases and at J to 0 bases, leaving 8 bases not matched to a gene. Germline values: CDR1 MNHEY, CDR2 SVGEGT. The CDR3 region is CASSYKLAGGLSSYNEQFF. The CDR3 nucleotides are TGTGCCAGCAGTTACAAACTAGCGGGGGGCCTGAGCTCCTACAATGAGCAGTTCTTC.

CDR3 bases: TGTGCCAGCAGTGATCCACCCCCGGGAAGCACTGAAGCTTTCTTT. Protein sequence: CASSDPPPGSTEAFF. The rearrangement links TRBV6-1 to TRBJ1-1; D unresolved. Germline V gives CDR1 MNHNS, CDR2 SASEGT. Trimming pared 3 bases from V and 4 bases from J, leaving 15 bases between. The CDR3 loop spans 15 amino acids.

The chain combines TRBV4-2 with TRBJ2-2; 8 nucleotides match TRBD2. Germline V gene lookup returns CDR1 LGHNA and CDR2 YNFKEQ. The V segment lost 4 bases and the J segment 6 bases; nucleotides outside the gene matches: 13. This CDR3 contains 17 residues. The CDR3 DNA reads TGTGCCAGCAGCCGCCCCCGGGGGAGCGGGAGTGCCGGGGAGCTGTTTTTT. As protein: CASSRPRGSGSAGELFF.

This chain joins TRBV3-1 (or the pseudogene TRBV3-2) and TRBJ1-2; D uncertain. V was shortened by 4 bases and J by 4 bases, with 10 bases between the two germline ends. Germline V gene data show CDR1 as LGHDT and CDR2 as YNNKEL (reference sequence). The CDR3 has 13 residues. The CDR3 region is CASSPPGAYGYTF. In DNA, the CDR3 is TGTGCCAGCAGCCCCCCCGGTGCCTATGGCTACACCTTC.

DNA of the CDR3: TGTGCCAGCAGTTTATCGGGCGGGGGGGCCGGAGGGACCCAGTACTTC. Its translation: CASSLSGGGAGGTQYF. The chain employs TRBV27 and TRBJ2-5, with 9 positions matching TRBD2. After removal of 0 bases from V and 7 bases from J, the junction contained 9 bases not matched to a gene. CDR3 length: 16 amino acids. Germline CDR1 is MNHEY and CDR2 is SMNVEV (reference sequence).